This T cell receptor beta chain was recorded in a study of cytomegalovirus exposure and HLA in healthy donors. The overall study: An analysis done earlier identified 90 million to 120 million unique TCR beta sequences from 150 million to 200 million T cells. Samples from HLA-typed donors yielded approximately 80 million unique TCRs in an early data release.

With regard to this clone: Antigen specificity is unknown.

Germline V gives CDR1 SGHVS, CDR2 FNYEAQ. Trimming took 4 bases from V and 10 from J, leaving 13 bases between them. This CDR3 region has 12 residues. Study-level points and caveats: According to an earlier analysis, most TCR beta V segments yielded productive rearrangements about 87% or about 30% of the time. In all likelihood, a cluster of highly shared sequence variants was a sequencing artifact.

It was with 60 Vbeta and 13 Jbeta primers that the PCR ran. Clones were sequenced by immunoSEQ multiplex PCR, and TCRdb holds only the in-frame ones, with some missing. The table includes about 120,000 clones, 77% detected once. The sample comprised PBMCs. This TCR came from a man in his late teens or twenties in good health and CMV-seropositive. The rearrangement joins TRBV7-6 to TRBJ1-2; no clear D gene. Here the CDR3 reads CASSSAGRHYTF. The CDR3 nucleotides are TGTGCCAGCAGCTCGGCGGGCCGGCACTACACCTTC.